This T cell receptor (beta chain) is from a study of T cell clones after liver transplantation. Study-wide results and caveats: Graft donor-reactive T cells may have migrated into the graft rather than being deleted. The donor-reactive repertoire was only partly measurable in two subjects, lacking donor cells. Conclusions were preliminary, with small, heterogeneous patient groups.

Comments on this clone: The target antigen is unknown.

Some clones are missing from TCRdb's copy, which holds only in-frame ones; the method was immunoSEQ multiplex PCR. Of 20,000 to 25,000 clones listed, 90% to 95% were seen once; the top ten hold around 25%. Between the trimmed V and J ends, which lost 2 bases and 5 bases, there was a span of 18 bases. CDR3 length equals 17 residues. Germline values: CDR1 ENHRY, CDR2 SYGVKD. J is TRBJ2-2 and V is TRBV10-3; D is perhaps TRBD1 (6 bases). The sequence came from a human patient who received a liver transplant. T cells may partly derive from the graft donor. The specimen comprised CD8+ T cells from blood, sampled around 27 months after liver transplant. CDR3 residues: CAISEGQGIELTGELFF. Written as DNA, the CDR3 is TGTGCCATCAGTGAGGGGCAGGGGATTGAATTGACCGGGGAGCTGTTTTTT.